The source of this TCR beta chain is a study of human T cells and chemical hapten exposure. Time point described: patch test 2, 6 weeks after DPC sensitization. The sample's treatment: therapeutic diphenylcyclopropenone sensitization with weekly scalp DPC. Germline V lookup: CDR1 MNHNS, CDR2 SASEGT. This CDR3 has 14 amino acids. Trimming took off 7 bases at V and 7 bases at J, with 17 bases between the two ends. Many counts were recorded for this clonotype. One entry per CDR3 protein, called by TCRdb with MiXCR from the RACE reads. Among 360,000 or so distinct CDR3 sequences listed, about 6% were seen once.

The material was whole blood, obtained in connection with sensitization to the hapten diphenylcyclopropenone (DPC). This TCR came from a woman between 18 and 30 years old with alopecia areata. Some clones in this sample may be carry-over from other donors' samples. The chain uses TRBV6-1 and TRBJ1-5; maybe TRBD1 (5 bases). CDR3 coding DNA: TGTGCCAGCACCCTGGACCCGGCAGGGCAGCCCCAGCATTTT. This sequence encodes CASTLDPAGQPQHF.